The rows below give T cell receptor beta chains drawn from one sample of a study of T cells after posttransplantation cyclophosphamide. The repertoire was sequenced with immunoSEQ multiplex PCR; TCRdb's copy has only in-frame clones and lacks some. This sample has 50,000 to 55,000 clones; 85% to 90% occur once, and the top ten carry around 2.8%. The sequenced sample was PBMCs. These receptors all stem from a man younger than 40 with a blood cancer, CMV-positive, and with a related stem cell donor. Each CDR3 is given with its conserved first and last residue. Each record gives: V gene, D gene, clone size, J gene, CDR3 protein, CDR3 DNA. D genes are given only for firm matches. The size of a clone is reported for some rows only, either as once, few or many, or as a class for expanded clones.

v_gene: TRBV27
d_gene: -
abundance: -
j_gene: TRBJ2-3
CDR3aa: CASSPGTDTQYF
CDR3nt: TGTGCCAGCAGTCCCGGGACAGATACGCAGTATTTT

v_gene: TRBV19
d_gene: -
abundance: -
j_gene: TRBJ2-4
CDR3aa: CASSTPLRGKAKNIQYF
CDR3nt: TGTGCCAGTAGTACACCATTGCGAGGGAAAGCCAAAAACATTCAGTACTTC

v_gene: TRBV6-6
d_gene: TRBD1
abundance: -
j_gene: TRBJ1-2
CDR3aa: CASSLTGARDFYGYTF
CDR3nt: TGTGCCAGCAGTTTAACAGGGGCTCGGGACTTTTATGGCTACACCTTC

v_gene: TRBV11-3
d_gene: -
abundance: once
j_gene: TRBJ2-7
CDR3aa: CASSVLAEGYEQYF
CDR3nt: TGTGCCAGCAGCGTACTAGCTGAGGGTTACGAGCAGTACTTC

v_gene: TRBV5-4
d_gene: TRBD1
abundance: -
j_gene: TRBJ2-2
CDR3aa: CASSQTGALTGELFF
CDR3nt: TGTGCCAGCAGCCAAACAGGGGCTTTAACCGGGGAGCTGTTTTTT

v_gene: TRBV7-8
d_gene: -
abundance: -
j_gene: TRBJ2-1
CDR3aa: CASRSLDVADEQFF
CDR3nt: TGTGCCAGCCGCAGCTTAGACGTAGCTGACGAGCAGTTCTTC

v_gene: TRBV28
d_gene: -
abundance: -
j_gene: TRBJ2-1
CDR3aa: CASSWTSRVVSNEQFF
CDR3nt: TGTGCCAGCAGTTGGACCTCCAGGGTGGTTTCCAATGAGCAGTTCTTC

v_gene: TRBV20-1
d_gene: -
abundance: -
j_gene: TRBJ2-1
CDR3aa: CSAAGNEQFF
CDR3nt: TGCAGTGCCGCGGGAAATGAGCAGTTCTTC

v_gene: TRBV10-2
d_gene: TRBD1
abundance: -
j_gene: TRBJ1-1
CDR3aa: CASRETGSRNTEAFF
CDR3nt: TGCGCCAGCAGAGAGACAGGGTCGAGGAACACTGAAGCTTTCTTT

v_gene: TRBV29-1
d_gene: TRBD2
abundance: -
j_gene: TRBJ2-1
CDR3aa: CSVELAGGGNEQFF
CDR3nt: TGCAGCGTTGAGCTAGCGGGAGGTGGCAATGAGCAGTTCTTC

v_gene: TRBV28
d_gene: -
abundance: -
j_gene: TRBJ1-2
CDR3aa: CASIDPEGGYTF
CDR3nt: TGTGCCAGCATCGATCCGGAGGGGGGCTACACCTTC

v_gene: TRBV7-8
d_gene: TRBD2
abundance: -
j_gene: TRBJ2-7
CDR3aa: CASSLNGRAYEQYF
CDR3nt: TGTGCCAGCAGCTTAAACGGGAGGGCCTACGAGCAGTACTTC

v_gene: TRBV28
d_gene: -
abundance: -
j_gene: TRBJ2-1
CDR3aa: CASSLFTDEGQFF
CDR3nt: TGTGCCAGCAGTTTATTTACGGATGAGGGGCAGTTCTTC

v_gene: TRBV6-5
d_gene: -
abundance: -
j_gene: TRBJ1-2
CDR3aa: CASTKQEYGYTF
CDR3nt: TGTGCCAGCACCAAACAGGAGTATGGCTACACCTTC

v_gene: TRBV27
d_gene: TRBD2
abundance: -
j_gene: TRBJ2-3
CDR3aa: CASSFWGGLTDTQYF
CDR3nt: TGTGCCAGCAGTTTTTGGGGAGGGCTCACAGATACGCAGTATTTT

v_gene: TRBV7-3
d_gene: TRBD1
abundance: -
j_gene: TRBJ2-1
CDR3aa: CASSPDRDYNEQFF
CDR3nt: TGTGCCAGCAGCCCAGACAGGGATTACAATGAGCAGTTCTTC

v_gene: TRBV5-4
d_gene: -
abundance: -
j_gene: TRBJ2-3
CDR3aa: CASSLNRGQLAGADTQYF
CDR3nt: TGTGCCAGCAGCCTAAACAGGGGGCAGCTAGCGGGAGCAGATACGCAGTATTTT

v_gene: TRBV2
d_gene: TRBD2
abundance: -
j_gene: TRBJ2-5
CDR3aa: CASSGTSGRAAETQYF
CDR3nt: TGTGCCAGCAGCGGGACTAGCGGGAGGGCGGCAGAGACCCAGTACTTC

v_gene: TRBV6-4
d_gene: TRBD1
abundance: -
j_gene: TRBJ1-2
CDR3aa: CASNHPGQGFWCGYTF
CDR3nt: TGTGCCAGCAATCATCCGGGACAGGGCTTCTGGTGTGGCTACACCTTC

v_gene: TRBV2
d_gene: TRBD1
abundance: once
j_gene: TRBJ1-2
CDR3aa: CASSELYRDRQYGYTF
CDR3nt: TGTGCCAGCAGTGAACTCTATCGGGACAGACAATATGGCTACACCTTC

v_gene: TRBV5-1
d_gene: -
abundance: -
j_gene: TRBJ2-7
CDR3aa: CASSGGLPSYEQYF
CDR3nt: TGCGCCAGCAGCGGCGGGTTGCCATCCTACGAGCAGTACTTC

v_gene: TRBV5-6
d_gene: -
abundance: -
j_gene: TRBJ2-5
CDR3aa: CASSLGAGAVLETQYF
CDR3nt: TGTGCCAGCAGCTTGGGGGCAGGGGCCGTGTTGGAGACCCAGTACTTC

v_gene: TRBV2
d_gene: TRBD2
abundance: -
j_gene: TRBJ2-2
CDR3aa: CACRLAGATGELFF
CDR3nt: TGTGCCTGCAGACTAGCGGGAGCGACCGGGGAGCTGTTTTTT

v_gene: TRBV5-6
d_gene: -
abundance: -
j_gene: TRBJ1-2
CDR3aa: CASSSYSHGYTF
CDR3nt: TGTGCCAGCAGCTCGTACTCACATGGCTACACCTTC

v_gene: TRBV7-6
d_gene: TRBD1
abundance: -
j_gene: TRBJ2-3
CDR3aa: CASSLRTGDTDTQYF
CDR3nt: TGTGCCAGCAGCTTAAGGACAGGGGACACAGATACGCAGTATTTT

v_gene: TRBV27
d_gene: TRBD1
abundance: medium-sized
j_gene: TRBJ2-7
CDR3aa: CASSLQDRGLGEQYF
CDR3nt: TGTGCCAGCAGTCTACAGGACAGGGGGCTGGGGGAGCAGTACTTC

v_gene: TRBV11-2
d_gene: -
abundance: once
j_gene: TRBJ1-2
CDR3aa: CASSFSASGYGYTF
CDR3nt: TGTGCCAGCAGCTTTAGCGCGAGCGGCTATGGCTACACCTTC

v_gene: TRBV7-8
d_gene: TRBD2
abundance: -
j_gene: TRBJ2-5
CDR3aa: CASSRGATSGSLETQYF
CDR3nt: TGTGCCAGCAGCCGGGGGGCGACTAGCGGGAGTTTAGAGACCCAGTACTTC

v_gene: TRBV14
d_gene: TRBD2
abundance: -
j_gene: TRBJ2-3
CDR3aa: CASSRGLAGADTQYF
CDR3nt: TGTGCCAGCAGCCGGGGACTAGCGGGAGCTGATACGCAGTATTTT

v_gene: TRBV7-2
d_gene: -
abundance: -
j_gene: TRBJ1-5
CDR3aa: CASSLAAAGQPQHF
CDR3nt: TGTGCCAGCAGCTTAGCCGCGGCCGGACAGCCCCAGCATTTT

v_gene: TRBV9
d_gene: -
abundance: -
j_gene: TRBJ2-3
CDR3aa: CASSVEGSYTDTQYF
CDR3nt: TGTGCCAGCAGCGTAGAGGGGTCCTACACAGATACGCAGTATTTT

v_gene: TRBV7-3
d_gene: -
abundance: -
j_gene: TRBJ1-1
CDR3aa: CASSLMGGNTEAFF
CDR3nt: TGTGCCAGCAGCTTAATGGGGGGGAACACTGAAGCTTTCTTT

v_gene: TRBV5-1
d_gene: TRBD1
abundance: -
j_gene: TRBJ1-2
CDR3aa: CASSLAGTGAYGYTF
CDR3nt: TGCGCCAGCAGCTTGGCCGGTACAGGGGCCTATGGCTACACCTTC

v_gene: TRBV11-2
d_gene: -
abundance: -
j_gene: TRBJ2-2
CDR3aa: CASSPLSLGAGELFF
CDR3nt: TGTGCCAGCAGCCCGCTTTCGCTAGGGGCCGGGGAGCTGTTTTTT

v_gene: TRBV13
d_gene: -
abundance: -
j_gene: TRBJ2-7
CDR3aa: CASSLGTPGRRSYEQYF
CDR3nt: TGTGCCAGCAGCTTAGGCACCCCCGGCAGGAGGAGCTACGAGCAGTACTTC

v_gene: TRBV7-2
d_gene: TRBD1
abundance: -
j_gene: TRBJ2-1
CDR3aa: CASSLNRDRGRNEQFF
CDR3nt: TGTGCCAGCAGCTTAAATAGGGACAGGGGGCGCAATGAGCAGTTCTTC

v_gene: TRBV5-8
d_gene: TRBD1
abundance: -
j_gene: TRBJ2-5
CDR3aa: CASSDPGQDQETQYF
CDR3nt: TGTGCCAGCAGCGATCCGGGACAGGATCAAGAGACCCAGTACTTC

v_gene: TRBV7-3
d_gene: -
abundance: -
j_gene: TRBJ2-5
CDR3aa: CASSFGTNVAAQYF
CDR3nt: TGTGCCAGCAGCTTCGGGACAAACGTGGCGGCCCAGTACTTC

v_gene: TRBV2
d_gene: -
abundance: few
j_gene: TRBJ1-3
CDR3aa: CASYRDTSGNTIYF
CDR3nt: TGTGCCAGTTACCGGGACACCTCTGGAAACACCATATATTTT

v_gene: TRBV6-1
d_gene: TRBD1
abundance: few
j_gene: TRBJ1-6
CDR3aa: CASSPGTEGSSPLHF
CDR3nt: TGTGCCAGCAGTCCCGGGACAGAGGGGAGTTCACCCCTCCACTTT

v_gene: TRBV4-1
d_gene: -
abundance: -
j_gene: TRBJ1-5
CDR3aa: CASSQEEGDINQPQHF
CDR3nt: TGCGCCAGCAGCCAAGAAGAGGGGGACATTAATCAGCCCCAGCATTTT

v_gene: TRBV30
d_gene: TRBD1
abundance: -
j_gene: TRBJ1-2
CDR3aa: CAWTQGADYGYTF
CDR3nt: TGTGCCTGGACTCAGGGGGCGGACTATGGCTACACCTTC

v_gene: TRBV5-6
d_gene: TRBD2
abundance: -
j_gene: TRBJ2-3
CDR3aa: CASSLGGRSTDTQYF
CDR3nt: TGTGCCAGCAGCTTAGGCGGGAGGTCCACAGATACGCAGTATTTT

v_gene: TRBV30
d_gene: -
abundance: -
j_gene: TRBJ1-2
CDR3aa: CAWSPSTASYTF
CDR3nt: TGTGCCTGGAGCCCTTCGACAGCGAGCTACACCTTC

v_gene: TRBV5-6
d_gene: TRBD1
abundance: -
j_gene: TRBJ1-2
CDR3aa: CASSLNRGKHGYTF
CDR3nt: TGTGCCAGCAGCTTAAACAGGGGGAAACATGGCTACACCTTC

v_gene: TRBV5-6
d_gene: TRBD2
abundance: -
j_gene: TRBJ2-3
CDR3aa: CASSFVLAGTDTQYF
CDR3nt: TGTGCCAGCAGCTTTGTACTAGCGGGAACAGATACGCAGTATTTT

v_gene: TRBV28
d_gene: TRBD2
abundance: -
j_gene: TRBJ2-5
CDR3aa: CASTDSGTETQYF
CDR3nt: TGTGCCAGCACCGATAGCGGGACAGAGACCCAGTACTTC

v_gene: TRBV4-2
d_gene: TRBD1
abundance: -
j_gene: TRBJ1-4
CDR3aa: CASSAGQTNEKLFF
CDR3nt: TGTGCCAGCAGCGCGGGACAGACTAATGAAAAACTGTTTTTT

v_gene: TRBV7-3
d_gene: -
abundance: -
j_gene: TRBJ2-1
CDR3aa: CASSLPGGPYNEQFF
CDR3nt: TGTGCCAGCAGCTTACCAGGTGGGCCCTACAATGAGCAGTTCTTC

v_gene: TRBV5-6
d_gene: TRBD1
abundance: -
j_gene: TRBJ1-1
CDR3aa: CASSLPQGAGTEAFF
CDR3nt: TGTGCCAGCAGCTTGCCCCAGGGGGCAGGCACTGAAGCTTTCTTT

v_gene: TRBV4-2
d_gene: -
abundance: -
j_gene: TRBJ2-3
CDR3aa: CASSQEGRQAQYF
CDR3nt: TGTGCCAGCAGCCAAGAAGGGAGACAGGCGCAGTATTTT

v_gene: TRBV2
d_gene: -
abundance: -
j_gene: TRBJ1-6
CDR3aa: CASSPWQGNNSPLHF
CDR3nt: TGTGCCAGCAGTCCCTGGCAGGGTAATAATTCACCCCTCCACTTT

v_gene: TRBV5-6
d_gene: TRBD2
abundance: once
j_gene: TRBJ2-2
CDR3aa: CASNSGGFVKAGELFF
CDR3nt: TGTGCCAGCAACTCGGGGGGTTTTGTTAAAGCCGGGGAGCTGTTTTTT

v_gene: TRBV5-1
d_gene: TRBD1
abundance: -
j_gene: TRBJ2-7
CDR3aa: CASSFRDRGREQYF
CDR3nt: TGCGCCAGCAGCTTCCGGGACAGGGGTCGCGAGCAGTACTTC

v_gene: TRBV5-1
d_gene: TRBD1
abundance: -
j_gene: TRBJ2-4
CDR3aa: CAILTGGKNIQYF
CDR3nt: TGCGCCATCCTGACAGGGGGCAAAAACATTCAGTACTTC

v_gene: TRBV5-5
d_gene: -
abundance: -
j_gene: TRBJ1-5
CDR3aa: CASSSSGYGNQPQHF
CDR3nt: TGTGCCAGCAGCTCGAGCGGGTATGGCAATCAGCCCCAGCATTTT

v_gene: TRBV18
d_gene: TRBD1
abundance: -
j_gene: TRBJ1-1
CDR3aa: CASSLGQARMNTEAFF
CDR3nt: TGTGCCAGCTCACTAGGACAGGCTCGGATGAACACTGAAGCTTTCTTT

v_gene: TRBV28
d_gene: TRBD2
abundance: -
j_gene: TRBJ2-1
CDR3aa: CASRTTSRNEQFF
CDR3nt: TGTGCCAGCAGGACGACTAGCCGCAATGAGCAGTTCTTC

v_gene: TRBV10-3
d_gene: TRBD1
abundance: -
j_gene: TRBJ1-5
CDR3aa: CAIRQGVDQPQHF
CDR3nt: TGTGCCATCAGGCAGGGGGTCGATCAGCCCCAGCATTTT

v_gene: TRBV9
d_gene: -
abundance: -
j_gene: TRBJ1-5
CDR3aa: CASSSVQHF
CDR3nt: TGTGCCAGCAGCTCGGTCCAGCATTTT